This T cell receptor (beta chain) originates from a study of CXCR3-negative and CXCR3-positive naive CD8 T cells. Looking at the study overall: Summed over all libraries, TRB reads came to around 130 million, with about 1.5 +/- 0.3 million per library. Findings of the study overall: TRB CDR3 hydrophobicity was greater in CXCR3-positive naive cells than in CXCR3-negative naive cells.

A word on this clonotype: Its antigen is unidentified.

The length of the CDR3 is 14 residues. Germline V gene data show CDR1 as MNHEY and CDR2 as SVGAGI. The TRB cDNA libraries were prepared by 5' RACE with UMI labels. TCRdb re-called the 5' RACE reads and catalogs CDR3 proteins one per entry, DNA excluded. The sample has around 84,000 distinct CDR3 sequences, and its top ten clones hold less than 0.85%. Sequenced material: naive CXCR3+ CD8+ T cells from blood. The subset is: CD45RO-CCR7+CD27+CD95- naive CD8+ T cells expressing CXCR3 (TNR3+). The clonotype was recovered from a human donor in good health. Some clones in this sample may be carry-over from other donors' samples. The chain combines TRBV6-5 with TRBJ2-5; with no DNA, the TCRdb D assignment of TRBD2 cannot be verified. The CDR3 reads CASSRAGYQETRYF.